Sequencing of this T cell receptor beta chain was carried out in a study of CD8 T cells in ankylosing spondylitis. Study outcomes and limitations: Disease-associated clones were reportedly significantly overrepresented in matched ankylosing spondylitis synovial fluid.

This clonotype was recorded many times. No antigen is known for it. TCRdb reprocessed the 5' RACE reads with MiXCR, giving one entry per CDR3 protein. The sample consists of hundreds of thousands of distinct CDR3 sequences, over 8.5% of them appearing once. The ends were cut back, 0 bases at V and 8 bases at J, with 16 bases in the middle. Germline V gives CDR1 LNHNV, CDR2 YYDKDF (reference sequence). The CDR3 has 16 residues. The V and J genes are TRBV15 and TRBJ2-2; D not resolved. This sequence originates from a male donor with ankylosing spondylitis or in good health (not recorded which). Material: blood, either unsorted or a sorted T cell fraction (not recorded which). In DNA, the CDR3 is TGTGCCACCAGCAGAGATCGGTCAGGCGGTACTGGGGAGCTGTTTTTT. It translates to CATSRDRSGGTGELFF.